This entry lists 17 T cell receptor beta chains sequenced from one sample in a study of T cells in localized non-small cell lung cancer. The repertoire was sequenced with immunoSEQ multiplex PCR; TCRdb's copy has only in-frame clones and lacks some. The repertoire has 5,200 or so clones, 30% to 40% of them found once; the top ten carry approximately 8.1%. The sample in question was lung tumor tissue, obtained before any cancer treatment. The receptor set was obtained from a female donor over 55 with stage I lung adenocarcinoma.

This clone came up a few times. This chain uses TRBV11-3 with TRBJ2-1; D ambiguous. V was cut by 2 bases and J by 0 bases, with 8 bases left in between. This CDR3 contains 15 residues. CDR1 is SGHNT, CDR2 YENEEA, per germline. The CDR3 here is CASSLSWSSYNEQFF. CDR3 bases: TGTGCCAGCAGCTTAAGCTGGAGCTCCTACAATGAGCAGTTCTTC. Supplemented by reference TRBV11-3 and TRBJ2-1, the full variable domain reads EAGVVQSPRYKIIEKKQPVAFWCNPISGHNTLYWYLQNLGQGPELLIRYENEEAVDDSQLPKDRFSAERLKGVDSTLKIQPAELGDSAVYLCASSLSWSSYNEQFFGPGTRLTVL.

Relative to its sample, this clone is medium-sized. This chain joins TRBV6-8 and TRBJ2-7; D is uncertain. This CDR3 has 14 amino acids. V lost 4 bases to trimming and J lost 4 bases, with 14 bases between them. CDR1 and CDR2 (germline): MNHGY, SAAAGT. The CDR3 loop is CASSSLLGSYEQYF. CDR3 DNA sequence: TGTGCCAGCAGTTCTCTGCTAGGTAGTTACGAGCAGTACTTC.

The chain uses TRBV19 and TRBJ1-1; D is uncertain. The CDR3 sequence is 15 residues long. Deletions cut 5 bases from V and 5 bases from J, with 18 bases between. The germline V gene has CDR1 LNHDA and CDR2 SQIVND (reference sequence). The CDR3 bases are TGTGCCAGTAGTGCCTATCCTAGGACCGGGACTGAAGCTTTCTTT. It is translated as CASSAYPRTGTEAFF.

CDR3 loop: CASSSTPSEQYF. CDR3 DNA sequence: TGTGCCAGCAGTTCGACTCCGAGTGAGCAGTACTTC. This chain joins TRBV28 and TRBJ2-7; no definite D call. The CDR3 extends over 12 amino acids. The V end was cut by 4 bases, the J end by 7 bases, with 11 bases between. Germline V gene lookup returns CDR1 MDHEN and CDR2 SYDVKM.

The chain joins TRBV10-1 to TRBJ1-1; possible D gene TRBD1, 6 bases. The CDR3 is made up of 11 amino acids. Deletions cut 7 bases from V and 3 bases from J, with 6 bases between. CDR1 is WNHNN and CDR2 is SYGVQD in the germline V gene (reference sequence). In DNA form, the CDR3 reads TGCGCCAGCAAGGGGGACACTGAAGCTTTCTTT. It translates to CASKGDTEAFF.

The chain couples TRBV18 to TRBJ1-6; D gene ambiguous. Between the trimmed V and J ends, which lost 6 bases and 8 bases, there was a span of 20 bases. CDR1 and CDR2 (germline): KGHSH, LQKENI. The CDR3 covers 16 residues. CDR3 region: CASSGRGSFGDSPLHF. CDR3 in DNA: TGTGCCAGCTCGGGCCGCGGGTCGTTCGGGGATTCACCCCTCCACTTT.

J is TRBJ1-1 and V is TRBV11-3; TRBD1 agrees at 7 bases. Per the germline V gene, CDR1 is SGHNT and CDR2 is YENEEA. V dropped 5 bases and J dropped 0; count of bases not matched to a gene: 6. The CDR3 is 15 amino acids. The CDR3 sequence is CASSPRDRMNTEAFF. CDR3 DNA: TGTGCCAGCAGCCCAAGGGACAGAATGAACACTGAAGCTTTCTTT.

This clone turned up a few times. The V gene is TRBV28, the J gene TRBJ2-7, with D tentatively TRBD1 (5 bases). The CDR3 has 14 residues. Germline CDR1 and CDR2: MDHEN and SYDVKM. Trimming stripped 3 bases from V and 6 bases from J, with 15 bases between. CDR3 loop: CASSLLTAPREQYF. The DNA for the CDR3 is TGTGCCAGCAGTTTGCTGACAGCCCCCCGCGAGCAGTACTTC. Filled out from reference TRBV28 and TRBJ2-7, the complete variable domain reads DVKVTQSSRYLVKRTGEKVFLECVQDMDHENMFWYRQDPGLGLRLIYFSYDVKMKEKGDIPEGYSVSREKKERFSLILESASTNQTSMYLCASSLLTAPREQYFGPGTRLTVT.

The chain combines TRBV6-8 with TRBJ1-5; 8 bases map to TRBD1. The trim removed 7 bases at V and 2 bases at J, leaving 7 bases unmatched. Germline CDR1 reads MNHGY; CDR2 reads SAAAGT. The CDR3 sequence is 15 residues long. In DNA form, the CDR3 reads TGTGCCAGCACCCTCGACAGGGGCGGCAATCAGCCCCAGCATTTT. It encodes CASTLDRGGNQPQHF.

This clone was seen a handful of times. The chain couples TRBV10-3 to TRBJ1-3, with no clear D. Trimming removed 10 bases at V and 0 bases at J, with 13 bases between. The CDR3 consists of 14 residues. Germline V lookup: CDR1 ENHRY, CDR2 SYGVKD. The CDR3 DNA is TGTGCCAGTCCTGGCGGGCCCTCTGGAAACACCATATATTTT. Protein product: CASPGGPSGNTIYF.

In its sample, this clone is medium-sized. The chain employs TRBV6-8 and TRBJ1-1; D is undetermined. Per germline, CDR1 MNHGY and CDR2 SAAAGT. The CDR3 is 12 amino acids. Between the trimmed V and J ends, which lost 4 bases and 10 bases, there was a span of 13 bases. The CDR3 DNA is TGTGCCAGCAGTTCGGACGGTCGGGCAGCTTTCTTT. It encodes CASSSDGRAAFF.

A few counts support this clone. The V call is TRBV6-8, the J call TRBJ1-1; 10 nucleotides line up with TRBD1. This CDR3 has 15 residues. Germline V gives CDR1 MNHGY, CDR2 SAAAGT. Trimming at V came to 0 bases and at J to 8 bases, leaving 6 bases not matched to a gene. As DNA, the CDR3 is TGTGCCAGCAGTTACTCGACCGGGACAGGGGCGGAAGCTTTCTTT. Translating gives CASSYSTGTGAEAFF.

The chain uses TRBV9 and TRBJ2-7; no clear D gene. Deletions cut 0 bases from V and 0 bases from J, with 4 bases between. Germline V CDR1 and CDR2: SGDLS, YYNGEE. The CDR3 has 13 amino acids. As DNA, the CDR3 is TGTGCCAGCAGCGTAGATACCTCCTACGAGCAGTACTTC. It specifies CASSVDTSYEQYF.

This chain joins TRBV18 and TRBJ2-3, with 7 bases lining up with TRBD1. Germline CDR1 and CDR2: KGHSH and LQKENI. The CDR3 runs to 13 residues. J lost 4 bases, V lost 6 bases, and 4 bases had no gene match. CDR3 amino acids: CASSRDRADTQYF. In DNA, the CDR3 is TGTGCCAGCTCCCGCGACAGGGCAGATACGCAGTATTTT.

This clone was recorded a few times. This chain links TRBV25-1 with TRBJ2-5; 7 bases line up with TRBD2. The CDR3 is 18 amino acids. Germline CDR1 MGHDK, CDR2 SYGVNS. J was trimmed by 5 bases and V by 3 bases; bases with no gene match: 18. This chain's CDR3 is CASSERRVGLPGRETQYF. CDR3 DNA: TGTGCCAGCAGTGAGAGGCGAGTCGGGCTCCCCGGGAGGGAGACCCAGTACTTC.

The chain carries TRBV19 and TRBJ1-6; D is unresolved. CDR1 and CDR2 from the germline V gene are LNHDA and SQIVND (reference sequence). V gave up 9 bases and J gave up 4 bases, with 13 bases separating them. The CDR3 spans 14 residues. CDR3 coding DNA: TGTGCCAGCAACATCCCCGGGTATAATTCACCCCTCCACTTT. This sequence encodes CASNIPGYNSPLHF.

The CDR3 bases are TGTGCCTGGGTGGGACCACCTTTAAAATACGAGCAGTACTTC. Translation gives CAWVGPPLKYEQYF. The V gene is TRBV30, the J gene TRBJ2-7, with D perhaps assigned TRBD1 or TRBD2 (5 bases each). The CDR3 has 14 residues. CDR1 is GTSNPN and CDR2 is SVGIG in the germline V gene (reference sequence). Trimming shortened V by 5 bases and J by 4 bases, and 18 bases separated the two germline ends.